The TCR beta chain under discussion was sequenced for a study of naive CD8 T cells in extremely preterm neonates. Measured with immunoSEQ multiplex PCR; TCRdb has only the in-frame clones, and not every one. The sample records tens of thousands of clones, approximately 88% being singletons. Extremely preterm births at about 22-27 weeks of gestation supplied the samples. Excluded: fetal demise, active maternal HSV, known maternal HIV. Sorting kept Annexin V-negative CD3+CD8+CD45RA+CCR7+ naive T cells. Per sample, roughly 20,000 to 110,000 naive CD8+ cells were sorted. Study-level findings and limits: Preterm neonates shared more CDR3 nucleotide sequences (approximately 2.7%) than older groups. Preterm infants showed shorter CDR3s, fewer N additions and less trimming than older groups.

Notes on this clone: No antigen is known for it.

This clonotype was obtained from a boy who was born preterm. The material sequenced was naive CD8+ T cells from cord blood.

The CDR3 spells CASSVDRTGHYGYTF. CDR3 sequence (DNA): TGTGCCAGCAGCGTAGATAGGACAGGGCACTATGGCTACACCTTC. The chain links TRBV9 to TRBJ1-2, with 8 bases lining up with TRBD1. Germline CDR1 SGDLS, CDR2 YYNGEE. The ends lost 0 bases at V and 3 bases at J; junction bases unmatched: 4. The CDR3 has 15 residues. Full variable domain (missing parts from reference TRBV9 and TRBJ1-2): DSGVTQTPKHLITATGQRVTLRCSPRSGDLSVYWYQQSLDQGLQFLIQYYNGEERAKGNILERFSAQQFPDLHSELNLSSLELGDSALYFCASSVDRTGHYGYTFGSGTRLTVV.